These 20 T cell receptor beta chains came from one sample sequenced in a study of T cells after yellow fever vaccination. TCRdb reprocessed the 5' RACE reads via MiXCR and lists one record per CDR3 protein. The data hold some 250,000 distinct CDR3 sequences, with 6% to 7.5% observed a single time. Material: CD4+ T cells sorted from PBMCs, obtained 15 days after the yellow fever booster vaccination. The receptors originated from a man aged 30 to 45 who received the YFV17D yellow fever vaccine.

This clonotype was seen many times. This chain joins TRBV20-1 and TRBJ1-1; tentatively, D is TRBD1 (5 bases). The germline V and J ends were trimmed by 0 bases and 0 bases, with 11 bases remaining between them. Per the germline V gene, CDR1 is DFQATT and CDR2 is SNEGSKA (reference sequence). CDR3 length: 15 residues. The CDR3 DNA reads as TGCAGTGCTAGAGATCAAGACAGAGTGAACACTGAAGCTTTCTTT. This sequence encodes CSARDQDRVNTEAFF.

The chain couples TRBV5-1 to TRBJ2-1; no clear D gene. The CDR3 runs to 12 residues. V was cut by 4 bases and J by 8 bases, with 10 bases left in between. Germline CDR1 reads SGHRS; CDR2 reads YFSETQ. The CDR3 sequence: CASSQGRHEQFF. In DNA, the CDR3 is TGCGCCAGCAGCCAAGGGCGGCATGAGCAGTTCTTC.

The chain links TRBV28 to TRBJ1-1; D call uncertain. This CDR3 is 14 amino acids long. Germline loops: CDR1 MDHEN, CDR2 SYDVKM. Trimming left V 8 bases short and J 1 base short, with 14 bases between. CDR3 DNA sequence: TGTGCCAGCCGGGTCTCCGGGAAGAACACTGAAGCTTTCTTT. This encodes CASRVSGKNTEAFF.

V usage is TRBV10-2 and J usage is TRBJ2-1, with 8 positions matching TRBD2. Trimming cost V 6 bases and J 8 bases; bases outside gene matches: 18. Germline V CDR1 and CDR2: WSHSY, SAAADI. The CDR3 runs 17 residues. The chain's CDR3 is CASRDLRGGRSPHEQFF. CDR3 nucleotide sequence: TGCGCCAGCAGGGACCTGAGGGGCGGGAGGAGCCCACATGAGCAGTTCTTC.

This clonotype was seen repeatedly, ten times or more. This chain joins TRBV20-1 and TRBJ2-7; D may match TRBD1 or TRBD2 (5 bases each). The CDR3 has 13 residues. The germline V and J ends were trimmed by 6 bases and 3 bases, with 15 bases remaining between them. Germline loops: CDR1 DFQATT, CDR2 SNEGSKA (reference sequence). For the CDR3, the DNA is TGCAGTGCCACCTGGGGACGCAGCTACGAGCAGTACTTC. It specifies CSATWGRSYEQYF.

This clonotype showed up just a few times. The V and J genes are TRBV20-1 and TRBJ1-3, with D hard to call. Germline CDR1 and CDR2: DFQATT and SNEGSKA (reference sequence). With 6 bases removed from V and 4 bases from J, the gap between germline ends came to 13 bases. This CDR3 spans 13 amino acids. The CDR3 region has the DNA TGCAGTGCAAGGGTAGCGTCCGGAAACACCATATATTTT. Its translation is CSARVASGNTIYF.

The DNA of the CDR3 is TGTGCCACCGGGGGACGGTTCTACGAGCAGTACTTC. Translating it yields CATGGRFYEQYF. The chain has TRBV27 and TRBJ2-7; possibly TRBD2 for D (6 bases). The CDR3 runs to 12 residues. In germline, CDR1 is MNHEY, CDR2 SMNVEV (reference sequence). V gave up 10 bases and J gave up 3 bases, with 13 bases separating them.

This clonotype has just a few counts. As DNA, the CDR3 is TGTGCCAGCAGCTTAGCGGGGACACCCCAGCATTTT. Amino acid sequence: CASSLAGTPQHF. The rearrangement joins TRBV7-2 to TRBJ1-5; tentatively, D is TRBD1 (6 bases). Germline loops: CDR1 SGHTA, CDR2 FQGNSA. The V and J ends lost 0 bases and 10 bases respectively, with 7 bases between them. There are 12 residues in the CDR3.

The chain couples TRBV15 to TRBJ2-7, with D unresolved. The V end lost 1 base, the J end lost 3 bases, and 7 bases lay between the germline ends. Germline V CDR1 and CDR2: LNHNV, YYDKDF (reference sequence). There are 13 residues in the CDR3. CDR3 in amino acids: CATSRALCYEQYF. The CDR3, as DNA: TGTGCCACCAGCAGAGCCTTATGCTACGAGCAGTACTTC.

This clonotype was recorded at least ten times. CDR3 sequence: CASSLQEYNEQFF. The CDR3 DNA sequence: TGCGCCAGCAGCTTACAGGAGTACAATGAGCAGTTCTTC. This rearrangement joins TRBV5-1 to TRBJ2-1; D possibly corresponds to TRBD1 (5 bases). The CDR3 has 13 residues. Trimming took off 2 bases at V and 4 bases at J, with 7 bases between the two ends. Germline V CDR1 and CDR2: SGHRS, YFSETQ. Full variable domain (missing parts from reference TRBV5-1 and TRBJ2-1): KAGVTQTPRYLIKTRGQQVTLSCSPISGHRSVSWYQQTPGQGLQFLFEYFSETQRNKGNFPGRFSGRQFSNSRSEMNVSTLELGDSALYLCASSLQEYNEQFFGPGTRLTVL.

This clonotype was seen at least ten times. The rearrangement uses TRBV12-3 or TRBV12-4 and TRBJ2-5, with 7 bases aligning to TRBD1. With 3 bases clipped from V and 3 bases from J, the junction kept 4 bases outside the gene matches. The CDR3 loop spans 14 amino acids. The CDR3 sequence is CASSLQGEKETQYF. In nucleotides, the CDR3 is TGTGCCAGCAGTTTGCAGGGGGAAAAAGAGACCCAGTACTTC.

The chain recombines TRBV7-2 with TRBJ1-2; possibly TRBD1 for D (6 bases). The CDR3 length is 15 residues. The V gene lost 5 bases and the J gene lost 0 bases, with 13 bases spanning the gap. Germline CDR1 reads SGHTA; CDR2 reads FQGNSA. CDR3 in DNA: TGTGCCAGCAGCCGAACAGGGAACCCTAACTATGGCTACACCTTC. Residues: CASSRTGNPNYGYTF.

This clonotype was counted only a few times. The chain combines TRBV20-1 with TRBJ1-5; D is undetermined. The CDR3 totals 13 residues. Trimming removed 4 bases from V and 4 bases from J, with 11 bases in between. CDR1 and CDR2 from the germline V gene are DFQATT and SNEGSKA (reference sequence). The CDR3 DNA reads TGCAGTGCTACCGGGTCGGAGAATCAGCCCCAGCATTTT. Its protein is CSATGSENQPQHF.

This clonotype occurred a few times. The chain combines TRBV6-1 with TRBJ2-2; TRBD2 matches at 10 bases. Per the germline V gene, CDR1 is MNHNS and CDR2 is SASEGT. Trimming at V came to 4 bases and at J to 3 bases, leaving 5 bases not matched to a gene. This CDR3 comprises 16 residues. CDR3 protein: CASSALAGADTGELFF. DNA for the CDR3: TGTGCCAGCAGTGCCCTAGCGGGAGCCGACACCGGGGAGCTGTTTTTT.

This clonotype was seen a few times. The V call is TRBV5-1, the J call TRBJ2-3; the D is unclear. CDR3 length: 13 residues. In germline, CDR1 is SGHRS, CDR2 YFSETQ. V lost 6 bases and J lost 3, with 11 bases in between. CDR3 nucleotide sequence: TGCGCCAGCAAAGAGACGGTTACAGATACGCAGTATTTT. Protein sequence: CASKETVTDTQYF. The full variable domain, with the rest looked up from reference TRBV5-1 and TRBJ2-3, is KAGVTQTPRYLIKTRGQQVTLSCSPISGHRSVSWYQQTPGQGLQFLFEYFSETQRNKGNFPGRFSGRQFSNSRSEMNVSTLELGDSALYLCASKETVTDTQYFGPGTRLTVL.

This clonotype was observed a few times. V gene TRBV7-9 combines with J gene TRBJ2-3; D may be TRBD1 or TRBD2 (5 bases each). Germline assignment: CDR1 SEHNR and CDR2 FQNEAQ (reference sequence). The CDR3 consists of 14 residues. Trimming took 2 bases from V and 5 from J, leaving 11 bases between them. CDR3 nucleotide sequence: TGTGCCAGCAGCTTAAACGGGGCCGGAGATACGCAGTATTTT. Its protein is CASSLNGAGDTQYF. Based on the CDR3 plus reference TRBV7-9 and TRBJ2-3, the full variable domain is DTGVSQNPRHKITKRGQNVTFRCDPISEHNRLYWYRQTLGQGPEFLTYFQNEAQLEKSRLLSDRFSAERPKGSFSTLEIQRTEQGDSAMYLCASSLNGAGDTQYFGPGTRLTVL.

The chain is built from TRBV12-3 or TRBV12-4 and TRBJ1-2, with TRBD1 as a possible D gene (5 bases). The CDR3 has 13 amino acids. Trimming took 5 bases from V and 4 from J, leaving 11 bases between them. In nucleotides, the CDR3 is TGTGCCAGCAGTGTCGGGACCGCCTATGGCTACACCTTC. It specifies CASSVGTAYGYTF.

This clonotype was observed a handful of times. This chain joins TRBV12-3 or TRBV12-4 and TRBJ1-1, with TRBD1 matching over 8 bases. This CDR3 has 13 amino acids. The ends lost 3 bases at V and 12 bases at J; junction bases unmatched: 9. CDR3 in DNA: TGTGCCAGCAGTTTGGGTGGACAGGGAAAGACTTTCTTT. Its protein is CASSLGGQGKTFF.

This clonotype was counted many times. This chain joins TRBV7-8 and TRBJ1-5; the match to TRBD1 covers 8 bases. CDR1 and CDR2 (germline): SGHVS, FQNEAQ. The CDR3 spans 16 residues. The junction had 6 bases not matched to a gene; V was cut back by 5 bases and J by 0 bases. In DNA form, the CDR3 reads TGTGCCAGCAGCCCCTTACAGGGGGGTAGCAATCAGCCCCAGCATTTT. Translation: CASSPLQGGSNQPQHF. Full variable domain (rest looked up from reference TRBV7-8 and TRBJ1-5): GAGVSQSPRYKVAKRGQDVALRCDPISGHVSLFWYQQALGQGPEFLTYFQNEAQLDKSGLPSDRFFAERPEGSVSTLKIQRTQQEDSAVYLCASSPLQGGSNQPQHFGDGTRLSIL.

The chain couples TRBV10-1 to TRBJ2-7; D assignment may be TRBD1 or TRBD2 (6 bases each). Trimming removed 0 bases at V and 1 base at J, with 7 bases between. This CDR3 comprises 14 residues. From germline, CDR1 is WNHNN and CDR2 SYGVQD (reference sequence). The CDR3 protein is CASSESGGSYEQYF. CDR3 in DNA: TGCGCCAGCAGTGAGTCAGGGGGGTCCTACGAGCAGTACTTC.